These 25 T cell receptor beta chains were all obtained from the same sample, sequenced in a study of T cell responses to AZD1222 COVID-19 vaccine. Method: immunoSEQ multiplex PCR; TCRdb's copy keeps in-frame clones and lacks some. The table lists fewer than 100,000 clones, 85% to 90% of them singletons. The sample in question was peripheral blood, obtained 28 days after the second AZD1222 dose. The source is an adult who received the AZD1222 COVID-19 vaccine.

The chain is built from TRBV7-9 and TRBJ1-1; 8 bases line up with TRBD1. This CDR3 comprises 14 residues. The germline V gene encodes CDR1 SEHNR and CDR2 FQNEAQ (reference sequence). The ends lost 3 bases at V and 3 bases at J; junction bases unmatched: 3. The CDR3 DNA is TGTGCCAGCAGCTTTCAGGGGGCCTACACTGAAGCTTTCTTT. Encoded protein: CASSFQGAYTEAFF. The complete variable domain, with remaining parts taken from reference TRBV7-9 and TRBJ1-1, reads DTGVSQNPRHKITKRGQNVTFRCDPISEHNRLYWYRQTLGQGPEFLTYFQNEAQLEKSRLLSDRFSAERPKGSFSTLEIQRTEQGDSAMYLCASSFQGAYTEAFFGQGTRLTVV.

The genes are TRBV5-1 and TRBJ2-3; TRBD1 matches at 9 bases. Per the germline V gene, CDR1 is SGHRS and CDR2 is YFSETQ. Losses at the gene ends were 3 bases for V and 0 bases for J; bases not matched to a gene: 11. The CDR3 loop spans 18 amino acids. The CDR3 region is CASSSGQGVGPSTDTQYF. CDR3 nucleotides: TGCGCCAGCAGCTCGGGACAGGGAGTCGGGCCGAGCACAGATACGCAGTATTTT.

V is TRBV11-2 and J is TRBJ2-3; no definite D call. CDR3 length: 14 residues. V lost 6 bases and J 0 bases, leaving 10 bases between the germline ends. The V gene's germline CDR1 is SGHAT and CDR2 FQNNGV. CDR3 bases: TGTGCCAGCAGTAAAAACCCCAGCACAGATACGCAGTATTTT. This encodes CASSKNPSTDTQYF.

This chain links TRBV5-4 with TRBJ2-3; 11 bases agree with TRBD2. Germline V gene lookup returns CDR1 SGHNT and CDR2 YYREEE (reference sequence). The CDR3 runs 16 residues. The V segment lost 4 bases and the J segment 0 bases; nucleotides outside the gene matches: 4. The CDR3 DNA reads TGTGCCAGCAGCGTAGGGACTAGCGGTAGCACAGATACGCAGTATTTT. It translates to CASSVGTSGSTDTQYF. Based on the CDR3 plus reference TRBV5-4 and TRBJ2-3, the full variable domain is ETGVTQSPTHLIKTRGQQVTLRCSSQSGHNTVSWYQQALGQGPQFIFQYYREEENGRGNFPPRFSGLQFPNYSSELNVNALELDDSALYLCASSVGTSGSTDTQYFGPGTRLTVL.

The rearrangement links TRBV28 to TRBJ1-5, with unresolved D. This CDR3 comprises 11 residues. V gave up 6 bases and J gave up 4 bases, with 4 bases separating them. CDR1 MDHEN and CDR2 SYDVKM come from the germline V gene. CDR3 region: CASRTNQPQHF. DNA of the CDR3: TGTGCCAGCAGGACAAATCAGCCCCAGCATTTT.

The V gene is TRBV2, the J gene TRBJ1-2; D perhaps matches TRBD1 (5 bases). The length of the CDR3 is 14 residues. Germline V CDR1 and CDR2: SNHLY, FYNNEI. The V end lost 5 bases, the J end lost 2 bases, and 12 bases lay between the germline ends. This chain's CDR3 is CASSNRPGNYGYTF. CDR3 in DNA: TGTGCCAGCAGTAACAGGCCGGGGAACTATGGCTACACCTTC.

This clone appeared a few times. The chain recombines TRBV6-5 with TRBJ1-5; 8 bases map to TRBD1. Germline V gene lookup returns CDR1 MNHEY and CDR2 SVGAGI. V lost 5 bases to trimming and J lost 5 bases; unmatched junction nucleotides: 5. The CDR3 runs to 14 residues. CDR3 nucleotides: TGTGCCAGCAGTCCCAGGGGGCAGGATCAGCCCCAGCATTTT. Protein sequence: CASSPRGQDQPQHF.

V and J are TRBV7-6 and TRBJ1-1; no reliable D call. Germline V lookup: CDR1 SGHVS, CDR2 FNYEAQ. The germline V and J ends were trimmed by 2 bases and 5 bases, with 12 bases remaining between them. The CDR3 spans 14 residues. In nucleotides, the CDR3 is TGTGCCAGCAGCTTAACCCACCTTTCAACTGAAGCTTTCTTT. It codes for CASSLTHLSTEAFF.

The CDR3 bases are TGTGCCAGCAGCGTAGACTATAGCTCCTATAATTCACCCCTCCACTTT. It yields the protein CASSVDYSSYNSPLHF. The rearrangement links TRBV9 to TRBJ1-6; D is unclear. The CDR3 sequence is 16 residues long. The ends were cut back, 0 bases at V and 0 bases at J, with 7 bases in the middle. Germline V gene sequence: CDR1 SGDLS, CDR2 YYNGEE.

The genes are TRBV5-8 and TRBJ1-6; 7 nucleotides align to TRBD1. The CDR3 has 16 amino acids. J was trimmed by 7 bases and V by 4 bases; bases with no gene match: 11. Germline V gene lookup returns CDR1 SGHTS and CDR2 YDEGEE. The CDR3 is CASSRDSPRTNSPLHF. In nucleotides, the CDR3 is TGTGCCAGCAGCCGGGACAGCCCTAGGACAAATTCACCCCTCCACTTT. Variable domain in full (rest from reference TRBV5-8 and TRBJ1-6): EAGVTQSPTHLIKTRGQQATLRCSPISGHTSVYWYQQALGLGLQFLLWYDEGEERNRGNFPPRFSGRQFPNYSSELNVNALELEDSALYLCASSRDSPRTNSPLHFGNGTRLTVT.

The chain employs TRBV27 and TRBJ2-5, with 7 bases lining up with TRBD2. V trimming: 5 bases; J trimming: 5 bases; junction bases outside the gene matches: 5. This CDR3 comprises 13 residues. In germline, CDR1 is MNHEY, CDR2 SMNVEV (reference sequence). CDR3 DNA: TGTGCCAGCAGTCTCGGGGGGACGGAGACCCAGTACTTC. It is translated as CASSLGGTETQYF.

The chain links TRBV6-5 to TRBJ1-2; D remains unclear. Between the trimmed V and J ends, which lost 5 bases and 8 bases, there was a span of 9 bases. CDR1 MNHEY and CDR2 SVGAGI come from the germline V gene. There are 11 residues in the CDR3. The CDR3, as DNA: TGTGCCAGCAGTCGTTCTCCCGGCTACACCTTC. Translation: CASSRSPGYTF.

V usage is TRBV9 and J usage is TRBJ2-2; 12 nucleotides line up with TRBD1. CDR3 size: 19 residues. V gave up 0 bases and J gave up 1 base; unmatched junction bases: 7. Germline CDR1 reads SGDLS; CDR2 reads YYNGEE. CDR3: CASSVGQGQGAQNTGELFF. The CDR3 DNA follows: TGTGCCAGCAGCGTAGGTCAGGGACAGGGGGCTCAGAACACCGGGGAGCTGTTTTTT.

About this clone itself: At one boundary the junction diverges from the germline segment, which might be a read error. This chain connects TRBV7-2 to TRBJ2-7, with 9 bases that match TRBD2. Germline V gene data show CDR1 as SGHTA and CDR2 as FQGNSA. This CDR3 comprises 13 residues. CDR3 sequence (DNA): TGTGCCAGCAGCTTACGGACTAGCGATCAATTTCTCTTC. Residues: CASSLRTSDQFLF.

The rearrangement links TRBV5-1 to TRBJ1-4; no clear D. CDR1 is SGHRS and CDR2 is YFSETQ in the germline V gene. Trimming took off 0 bases at V and 8 bases at J, with 5 bases between the two ends. This CDR3 is built from 12 residues. Written as DNA, the CDR3 is TGCGCCAGCAGCTTGGATGGAGAAAAACTGTTTTTT. This codes for CASSLDGEKLFF.

V is TRBV7-2 and J is TRBJ1-2; no reliable D call. The CDR3 contains 14 residues. Germline loops: CDR1 SGHTA, CDR2 FQGNSA. V shed 0 bases and J shed 5 bases, with 10 bases lying between them. CDR3 DNA: TGTGCCAGCAGCTTAGCGTCATCTCGGTATGGCTACACCTTC. Translated: CASSLASSRYGYTF.

This chain connects TRBV30 to TRBJ2-7; D is undetermined. Trimming removed 2 bases at V and 0 bases at J, with 5 bases between. Germline CDR1 reads GTSNPN; CDR2 reads SVGIG (reference sequence). The length of the CDR3 is 12 residues. CDR3 in amino acids: CAWSSSSYEQYF. DNA for the CDR3: TGTGCCTGGAGTTCATCCTCCTACGAGCAGTACTTC.

The chain recombines TRBV10-3 with TRBJ1-6, with TRBD1 matching over 8 bases. Germline CDR1 ENHRY, CDR2 SYGVKD. V was clipped by 6 bases and J by 10 bases; unmatched bases: 5. This CDR3 spans 13 amino acids. CDR3 DNA sequence: TGTGCCATCAGGGACAGGGACTGGTCACCCCTCCACTTT. Residues: CAIRDRDWSPLHF.

The chain links TRBV29-1 to TRBJ1-4; no definite D call. This CDR3 comprises 10 residues. The germline V gene has CDR1 SQVTM and CDR2 ANQGSEA. Trimming cost V 6 bases and J 5 bases, with 4 bases left between them. In DNA, the CDR3 is TGCAGCGTAAAGAATGAAAAACTGTTTTTT. It specifies CSVKNEKLFF.

The V gene is TRBV3-1 (or the pseudogene TRBV3-2), the J gene TRBJ1-1, with D possibly being TRBD1 (5 bases). CDR3 length: 16 amino acids. Germline CDR1 and CDR2: LGHDT and YNNKEL (reference sequence). Trimming removed 1 base from V and 4 bases from J, with 16 bases in between. This CDR3 reads CASSQGSGTWGTEAFF. For the CDR3, the DNA is TGTGCCAGCAGCCAAGGGTCCGGGACCTGGGGCACTGAAGCTTTCTTT.

This rearrangement joins TRBV7-8 to TRBJ1-1; TRBD1 matches at 9 bases. Germline lookup yields CDR1 SGHVS and CDR2 FQNEAQ. With 5 bases clipped from V and 6 bases from J, the junction kept 10 bases outside the gene matches. The CDR3 has 15 residues. The DNA for the CDR3 is TGTGCCAGCAGCCACCTGGACAGGGGATCATCTGAAGCTTTCTTT. Encoded protein: CASSHLDRGSSEAFF.

This rearrangement joins TRBV12-3 or TRBV12-4 to TRBJ1-5; 8 nucleotides agree with TRBD1. The CDR3 runs 13 residues. Losses at the gene ends were 6 bases for V and 7 bases for J; bases not matched to a gene: 5. The CDR3 here is CASSPGTGQPQHF. The CDR3 nucleotides read TGTGCCAGCAGCCCCGGGACAGGACAGCCCCAGCATTTT.

The V gene is TRBV12-3 or TRBV12-4, the J gene TRBJ1-2; no definite D call. CDR3 size: 13 residues. The V end was cut by 6 bases, the J end by 1 base, with 9 bases between. The CDR3 DNA follows: TGTGCCAGCAGGCTTGACGGTAACTATGGCTACACCTTC. Protein sequence: CASRLDGNYGYTF.

The chain joins TRBV18 to TRBJ1-1; no clear D. The V gene's germline CDR1 is KGHSH and CDR2 LQKENI. The CDR3 length is 13 residues. The V end lost 4 bases, the J end lost 0 bases, and 6 bases lay between the germline ends. CDR3 in amino acids: CASSRDMNTEAFF. For the CDR3, the DNA is TGTGCCAGCTCACGGGATATGAACACTGAAGCTTTCTTT. Complete variable domain (other parts from reference TRBV18 and TRBJ1-1): NAGVMQNPRHLVRRRGQEARLRCSPMKGHSHVYWYRQLPEEGLKFMVYLQKENIIDESGMPKERFSAEFPKEGPSILRIQQVVRGDSAAYFCASSRDMNTEAFFGQGTRLTVV.

For the CDR3, the DNA is TGCAGTGCTAGATTTGAGGAGACCCAGTACTTC. Amino acids: CSARFEETQYF. The chain links TRBV20-1 to TRBJ2-5, with no clear D. The CDR3 is 11 residues long. Looked up from germline, CDR1 is DFQATT and CDR2 is SNEGSKA (reference sequence). V lost 2 bases and J 5 bases, leaving 6 bases between the germline ends.